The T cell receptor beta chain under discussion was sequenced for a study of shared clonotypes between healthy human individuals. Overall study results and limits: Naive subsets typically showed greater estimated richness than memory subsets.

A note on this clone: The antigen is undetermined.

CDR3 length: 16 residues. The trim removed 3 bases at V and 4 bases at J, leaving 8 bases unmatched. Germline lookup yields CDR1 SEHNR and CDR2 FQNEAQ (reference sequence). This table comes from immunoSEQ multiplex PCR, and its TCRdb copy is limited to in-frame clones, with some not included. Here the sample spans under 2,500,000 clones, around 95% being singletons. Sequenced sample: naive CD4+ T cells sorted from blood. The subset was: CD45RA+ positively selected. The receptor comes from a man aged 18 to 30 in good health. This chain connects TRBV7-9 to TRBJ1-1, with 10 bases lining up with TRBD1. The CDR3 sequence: CASSFQTGGAGTEAFF. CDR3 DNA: TGTGCCAGCAGCTTCCAGACAGGGGGCGCAGGCACTGAAGCTTTCTTT.